The rows below give T cell receptor beta chains drawn from one sample of a study of shared clonotypes between healthy human individuals. Sequencing used immunoSEQ multiplex PCR; TCRdb keeps in-frame clones, though not all of them. Among 1,400,000 or so clones listed, just under 99% were seen once. Sequencing was performed on naive CD4+ T cells sorted from blood. Receptors originate from a man aged 25 to 40 in good health. Each CDR3 is given without its conserved first and last residue. Each record gives: J gene, V gene, CDR3 protein.

>TRBJ1-3|TRBV7-9
ASSPQSNGNTIY
>TRBJ1-4|TRBV18
ASSLGRQATNEKLF
>TRBJ2-2|TRBV9
ASSVGSGRDTGELF
>TRBJ2-7|TRBV5-1
ASSLTGQGYEQY
>TRBJ1-5|TRBV19
ASSIDRGRLGQPQH
>TRBJ2-7|TRBV6-5
ASSYAFTGNEQY
>TRBJ1-1|TRBV9
ASSNRGGRTEAF
>TRBJ1-1|TRBV6-5
ASKDREYTEAF
>TRBJ1-1|TRBV28
ASSFFSLANTEAF
>TRBJ2-7|TRBV5-1
ASSPGPGDPYEQY